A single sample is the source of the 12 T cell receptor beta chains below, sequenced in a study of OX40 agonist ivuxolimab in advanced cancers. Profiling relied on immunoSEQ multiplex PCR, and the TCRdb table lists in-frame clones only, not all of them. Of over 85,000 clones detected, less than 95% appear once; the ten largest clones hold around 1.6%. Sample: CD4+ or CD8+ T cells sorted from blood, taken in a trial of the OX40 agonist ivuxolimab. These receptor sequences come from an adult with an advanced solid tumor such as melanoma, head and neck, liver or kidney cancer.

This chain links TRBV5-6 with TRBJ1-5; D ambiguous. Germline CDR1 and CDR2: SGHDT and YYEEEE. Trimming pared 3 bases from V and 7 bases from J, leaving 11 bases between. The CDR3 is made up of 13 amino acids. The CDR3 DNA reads TGTGCCAGCAGCTCCCTGGCAGGACAGCCCCAGCATTTT. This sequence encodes CASSSLAGQPQHF.

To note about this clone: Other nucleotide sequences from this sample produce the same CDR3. CDR3 protein: CASSLGGNYGYTF. CDR3 coding DNA: TGTGCCAGCAGTCTGGGGGGTAACTATGGCTACACCTTC. This chain connects TRBV28 to TRBJ1-2; D is possibly TRBD1 (5 bases). Trimming pared 5 bases from V and 1 base from J, leaving 8 bases between. Germline V gene sequence: CDR1 MDHEN, CDR2 SYDVKM. There are 13 residues in the CDR3.

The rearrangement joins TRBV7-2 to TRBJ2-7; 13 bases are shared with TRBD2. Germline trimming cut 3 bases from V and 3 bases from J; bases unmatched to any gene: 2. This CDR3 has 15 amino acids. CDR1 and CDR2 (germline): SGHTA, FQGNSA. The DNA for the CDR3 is TGTGCCAGCAGCTTTGGGACTAGCGGGAACTACGAGCAGTACTTC. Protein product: CASSFGTSGNYEQYF.

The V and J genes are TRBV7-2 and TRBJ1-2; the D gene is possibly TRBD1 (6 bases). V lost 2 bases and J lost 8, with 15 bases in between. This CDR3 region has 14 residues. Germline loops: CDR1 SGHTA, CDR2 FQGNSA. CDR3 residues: CASSLSLRGEGYTF. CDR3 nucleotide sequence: TGTGCCAGCAGCTTAAGCCTAAGGGGGGAAGGCTACACCTTC.

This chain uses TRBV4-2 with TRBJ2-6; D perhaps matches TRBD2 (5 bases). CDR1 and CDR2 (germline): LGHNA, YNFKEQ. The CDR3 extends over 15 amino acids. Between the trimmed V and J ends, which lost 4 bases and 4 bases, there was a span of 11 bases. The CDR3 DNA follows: TGTGCCAGCAGCCCACGGGAAGGCGGGGCCAACGTCCTGACTTTC. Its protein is CASSPREGGANVLTF.

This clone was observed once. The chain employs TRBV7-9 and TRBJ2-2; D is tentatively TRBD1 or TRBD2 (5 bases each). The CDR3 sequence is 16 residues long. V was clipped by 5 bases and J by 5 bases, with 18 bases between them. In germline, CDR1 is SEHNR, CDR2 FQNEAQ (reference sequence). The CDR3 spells CASSPGAKKGTGELFF. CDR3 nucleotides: TGTGCCAGCAGCCCCGGGGCCAAAAAAGGAACCGGGGAGCTGTTTTTT.

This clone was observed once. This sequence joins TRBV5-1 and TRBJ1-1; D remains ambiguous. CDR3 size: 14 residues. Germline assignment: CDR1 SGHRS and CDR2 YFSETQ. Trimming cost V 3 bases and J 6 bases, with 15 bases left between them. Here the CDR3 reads CASSSGPRRPEAFF. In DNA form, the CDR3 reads TGCGCCAGCAGCTCCGGACCAAGAAGACCTGAAGCTTTCTTT. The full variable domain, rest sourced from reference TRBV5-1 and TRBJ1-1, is KAGVTQTPRYLIKTRGQQVTLSCSPISGHRSVSWYQQTPGQGLQFLFEYFSETQRNKGNFPGRFSGRQFSNSRSEMNVSTLELGDSALYLCASSSGPRRPEAFFGQGTRLTVV.

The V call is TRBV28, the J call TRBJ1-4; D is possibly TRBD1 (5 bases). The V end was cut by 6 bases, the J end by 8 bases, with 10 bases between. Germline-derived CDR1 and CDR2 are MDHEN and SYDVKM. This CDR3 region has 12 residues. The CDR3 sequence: CASRNTGEKLFF. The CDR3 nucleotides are TGTGCCAGCAGGAATACAGGAGAAAAACTGTTTTTT. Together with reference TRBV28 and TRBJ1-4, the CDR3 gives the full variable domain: DVKVTQSSRYLVKRTGEKVFLECVQDMDHENMFWYRQDPGLGLRLIYFSYDVKMKEKGDIPEGYSVSREKKERFSLILESASTNQTSMYLCASRNTGEKLFFGSGTQLSVL.

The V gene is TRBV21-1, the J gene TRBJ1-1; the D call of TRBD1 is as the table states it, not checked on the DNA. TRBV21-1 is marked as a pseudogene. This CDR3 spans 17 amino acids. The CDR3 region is CASSCHTAFILNTEAFF. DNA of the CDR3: TGTGCCAGCTCCTGCCACACCGCATTCATCCTGAACACTGAAGCTTTCTTT.

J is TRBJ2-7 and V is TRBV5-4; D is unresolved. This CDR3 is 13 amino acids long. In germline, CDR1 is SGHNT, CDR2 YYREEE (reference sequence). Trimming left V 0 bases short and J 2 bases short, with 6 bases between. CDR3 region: CASSLGGTYEQYF. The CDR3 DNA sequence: TGTGCCAGCAGCTTGGGGGGAACCTACGAGCAGTACTTC.

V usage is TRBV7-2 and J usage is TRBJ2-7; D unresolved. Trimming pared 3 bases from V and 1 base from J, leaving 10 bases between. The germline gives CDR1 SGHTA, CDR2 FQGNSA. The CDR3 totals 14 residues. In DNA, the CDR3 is TGTGCCAGCAGCTTGAACCGGATTTCCTACGAGCAGTACTTC. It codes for CASSLNRISYEQYF.

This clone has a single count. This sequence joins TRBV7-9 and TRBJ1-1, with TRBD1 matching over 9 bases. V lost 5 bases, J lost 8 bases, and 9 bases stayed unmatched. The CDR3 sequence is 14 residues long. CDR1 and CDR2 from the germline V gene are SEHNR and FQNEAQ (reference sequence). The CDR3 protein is CASSPGTGLWEAFF. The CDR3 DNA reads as TGTGCCAGCAGCCCCGGGACAGGGTTGTGGGAAGCTTTCTTT.